This record concerns one T cell receptor beta chain sequence. Which antigen it targets is not known. Per-nucleotide qualities are absent, and no much larger clonotype sits a single base away. The cohort was made up of roughly 670 healthy bone marrow donors. All cohort members were sampled while nominally healthy, although unrecorded immune exposures were likely present. Of the 700 or so cohort members, almost 300 had positive CMV serostatus and roughly 330 had negative CMV serostatus, and CMV serostatus was not recorded for the donor. Each donor provided a peripheral blood sample, and peripheral blood mononuclear cells were used for TCR beta sequencing. Genomic DNA extraction from the blood cell samples was performed with the Qiagen DNeasy Blood Extraction Kit. Trimming leaves V shorter by 3 bases and J shorter by 7 bases, with the junction holding 14 bases beyond the gene matches. Counted from cysteine to phenylalanine, this CDR3 has 17 amino acids. CDR3 DNA is the only sequence kept; it has 51 bases, read in frame from the first base. Via the germline V gene, CDR1 is MGHRA and CDR2 YSYEKL.

Library preparation was by the immunoSEQ multiplex PCR assay. For the multiplex PCR, a mixture combining 60 forward primers for TCR Vbeta segments and 13 reverse primers for TCR Jbeta segments was used. A multiplex PCR assay on genomic DNA amplified the CDR3 region of rearranged TCR beta genes. On the Illumina HiSeq System, the amplified TCR beta libraries were sequenced as 87-base-pair reads. As for the authors' bioinformatics: A later analysis tallied 75 million to 95 million unique TCR beta chains across the 650 to 750 repertoires, and about 10 million of those chains were shared by two or more donors. A nearest-neighbor algorithm error-corrected the raw reads and collapsed the reads into unique sequences, merging closely related sequences to remove PCR and sequencing errors. CDR3 sequences were aligned to IMGT reference sequences to assign V, D and J gene segments. For a sequence to be retained, a match of at least six nucleotides was required to both a V gene segment and a J gene segment. Rearrangements were classified as productive when the CDR3 lacked stop codons and remained in frame with V and J, and all other rearrangements were classified as non-productive. Following IMGT convention, CDR3 was defined as the stretch from the second conserved V-encoded cysteine up to the conserved J-encoded phenylalanine. The earlier analysis of roughly 590 of the donors excluded any sequence lacking an unambiguous match to a single V gene segment. In an earlier analysis of 500 to 750 of the donors, V segments were called functional above 56.7% productive rearrangements and were called segregating when the between-donor standard deviation exceeded 5%. A statistical classification framework was built to diagnose cytomegalovirus status from the catalog of TCR beta chain sequences. A later analysis assigned V and J genes by comparing TCR nucleotide sequences with IMGT/GENE-DB human TR gene sequences. A later analysis assigned CDR3 sequences and most-parsimonious VDJ recombination scenarios with the TCRdist pipeline. In a later analysis, each TCR beta chain was defined by its CDR3 amino acid sequence together with its V-gene family, and reads without a unique V-gene family were excluded. A later analysis removed 592 highly shared, low-generation-probability nucleotide sequences to deal with suspected cross-contamination and a sequencing artifact. In a later analysis, a clonal expansion index was calculated for each public chain from normalized within-repertoire ranks of inferred template counts. In a later analysis, generation probabilities were computed with a VDJ recombination model fitted to out-of-frame rearrangements, and the resulting probabilities were checked against IGoR. In a later analysis, TCR-TCR, TCR-HLA and TCR-CMV co-occurrence was scored with hypergeometric tests, and a repertoire-size bias correction was applied to TCR pairs. False discovery rates were estimated in a later analysis by permuting HLA or CMV assignments 20 times. A later analysis grouped co-occurring TCRs with DBSCAN, adding TCRdist sequence similarity when clustering within HLA-allele-positive subsets. Co-occurrence clustering excluded repertoires with fewer than 30,000 or more than 120,000 public chains, plus five with anomalous nucleotide sharing. Held by TCRdb, this immuneACCESS table contains in-frame sequences only and omits some clones. Under half of the omission traces to an unresolved V gene where checked; the cause of the rest is unknown. V and J calls and clone size come straight from that table; D and trimming were deduced from the DNA. The sample records 90,000 to 150,000 clones, more than 65% of which are singletons. The ten largest clonotypes hold around 3.9% of the sample.

The data belong to a study of cytomegalovirus exposure and HLA in healthy donors (dated by TCRdb to 2017 to 2019). Concerning the study at large: An earlier analysis of several hundred of the donors reported about 260 Gb of sequence data and 100 million to 120 million unique TCR beta sequences obtained from 150 million to 200 million T cells. Rather than drawing on any new phenotypic data, the later analysis identified candidate immune exposures from TCR beta sequences and the way those sequences occurred across donors. Genome-wide SNP genotypes for about 65% of the roughly 670 donors were used in a later genetic analysis, which treated that subset as a discovery cohort. Typing coverage varied by locus: roughly 620-630 donors for A, B, C, DRB1 and DQB1; approximately 500 for DQA1; approximately 570 for DPA1; about 450 for DPB1. An early release covering roughly 600 HLA-typed donors comprised approximately 290 gigabases of sequencing data and around 85 million unique TCR sequences. A separate validation cohort of some 130 different subjects was used in addition to the roughly 700-subject first cohort. An earlier analysis of fewer than 700 of the donors applied high-throughput TCR beta sequencing to assess whether each TCR beta V gene segment acted as functional or pseudogenic. Among several hundred genotyped donors of the cohort, an average of around 250,000 unique TCR beta nucleotide sequences was sequenced per donor, of which 15% to 20% were non-productive. Because of strong linkage in the cohort, a few DR-DQ haplotypes were treated as single units for association and clustering. Alongside the repertoire data, information on donor age, sex, ethnicity and CMV serostatus was compiled. Of the 300 to 500 genotyped donors, approximately 81% were placed in the genetic ancestry cluster associated with self-reported Caucasian donors. HLA typing covered class I and class II loci at four-digit resolution. All discovery cohort repertoires had been generated using a single sequencing platform. High-throughput TCR immunosequencing, statistical association of individual TCRs with disease status, and machine learning were combined to predict cytomegalovirus infection status. The study was designed to test whether signatures of past pathogen exposure could be identified by cataloging public T cell receptors. The study used immunosequencing to profile the T cell repertoires of several hundred subjects and linked those repertoires to cytomegalovirus serostatus. To study patterns of TCR occurrence, a later analysis re-analyzed previously published TCR beta repertoires from more than 550 donors and added high-resolution HLA genotyping.

Results the study describes overall, beyond this receptor: Some IMGT-functional V segments, including TRBV6-2 and TRBV6-3, could not be told apart with the 87-base-pair reads, so those segments were excluded. Assigning TCR associations to individual alleles was difficult when HLA alleles, especially DR and DQ, strongly co-occurred. In vitro tests confirmed that a few of the cytomegalovirus-associated TCR beta chains recognize cytomegalovirus antigens. For the cohort, immune exposure information was limited to CMV serostatus. A later analysis found that TCR association rates varied across HLA loci, with DRB1 alleles showing the most associated TCRs and HLA-C alleles the fewest. In a later analysis, most CMV-associated TCR beta chains were found to appear HLA-restricted, with HLA associations seemingly driven largely by CMV exposure. Correlated functional status among segregating V segments might reflect linkage disequilibrium, but an unknown experimental factor could not be ruled out. Sequencing depth was assumed to be roughly uniform across donors in the presence/absence analyses, though that assumption may not hold. A further reported finding was that TCR beta sequences accurately predicted the HLA-A and HLA-B alleles for most subjects in the first cohort. The sequencing pipeline was judged likely to have produced a cluster of highly shared sequence variants as a technical artifact. In a later analysis, 15,000 to 20,000 TCR beta sequences were associated with specific HLA alleles at a false discovery rate of 0.05. Because counts were too low, about 15 rarely observed V segments, including chromosome 9 orphons, were left out of the earlier analysis of 587 of the donors. In a later analysis, several top co-occurrence clusters were reported to appear linked to parvovirus B19, influenza, CMV and Epstein-Barr virus. Compared with equally common non-associated chains, HLA-associated TCR beta chains in a later analysis were more clonally expanded and had lower generation probabilities. The study listed 150 to 200 TCR beta chains as associated with cytomegalovirus. The authors suggested that the approach could potentially be generalized to other disease states and immunological phenotypes. This cohort had only TCR beta chains sequenced, and the lack of alpha or paired-chain data limited which features could be detected. V-gene and J-gene trimming of TCR beta chains was associated with a missense DCLRE1C variant in a later genetic analysis, and the association was replicated in an independent cohort. A later genetic analysis reported fewer N-insertions in productive TCRs among donors in an Asian-associated ancestry cluster than the 666-donor mean. An earlier analysis of approximately 600 of the donors showed that most TCR beta V segments appeared in productive rearrangements either about 87% or about 30% of the time, which broadly matched IMGT annotations. Cytomegalovirus status was reported to be diagnosed by the classifier with high specificity and sensitivity in both the original and validation cohorts. While some public TCRs were present in many individuals, most TCR sequences turned up only very rarely across donors. Because some donors lacked HLA typing at each locus, the association tests relied only on the typed subset.

Sequencing input: PBMCs. This sequence uses TRBV4-1 and TRBJ2-1; 8 bases in the middle match TRBD2. This clonotype originated in a human donor in good health. The DNA sequence is TGCGCCAGCAGCCACACACTAGCGGCAATGGGGGGAAATGAGCAGTTCTTC. Its translation reads: CASSHTLAAMGGNEQFF.